The sequence of this T cell receptor beta chain was determined in a study of spatial heterogeneity in lung cancer. Study-wide points: Tracking of tumor mutation counts was seen in expanded intratumoral alpha and beta TCR counts.

TCRdb re-called the 5' RACE reads through MiXCR, storing one row per CDR3 protein. The table shows approximately 230 distinct CDR3 sequences, with under 60% occurring only once. As regards this clonotype: Its antigen is still unknown. A junction end diverges from the germline sequence, so it may reflect a read error. This beta chain lies outside the target of a library built for alpha chains; its clone size means little.

The CDR3 covers 18 residues. Time point: sample taken at primary tumor resection. The chain employs TRBV12-3 or TRBV12-4 and TRBJ2-6; 9 bases line up with TRBD1. The receptor's source is a male donor with early-stage non-small cell lung cancer. The source material was lung tumor tissue, sampled at surgery. This CDR3 reads CTSSPSTGGHSGANVLTF. The CDR3, as DNA: TGTACCAGCAGTCCATCCACAGGGGGCCACTCTGGGGCCAACGTCCTGACTTTC.